This T cell receptor (beta chain) was recovered during a study of early T cells in non-severe SARS-CoV-2 infection. TCRdb itself ran the 5' RACE reads through MiXCR, one entry per CDR3 protein. The table shows tens of thousands of distinct CDR3 sequences, with approximately 10% occurring only once. The V gene's germline CDR1 is SGHTA and CDR2 FQGNSA. The CDR3 totals 15 residues. V was clipped by 5 bases and J by 6 bases; unmatched bases: 8. In its sample, this clonotype was seen many times. The chain is built from TRBV7-2 and TRBJ1-4; 8 nucleotides line up with TRBD1. This sequence was found in an adult who was a healthcare worker with PCR-confirmed SARS-CoV-2 infection or an uninfected control (not recorded which). Source material: whole blood. CDR3 sequence (DNA): TGTGCCAGCAGCCCCGGACAGGGAGGCGATGAAAAACTGTTTTTT. It specifies CASSPGQGGDEKLFF.